This T cell receptor beta chain originates from a study of T cells in localized non-small cell lung cancer. Between the trimmed V and J ends, which lost 0 bases and 6 bases, there was a span of 10 bases. The CDR3 runs 14 residues. Germline-derived CDR1 and CDR2 are SGHRS and YFSETQ. TCRdb's copy holds only in-frame clones and misses some; the assay was immunoSEQ multiplex PCR. This repertoire shows 70,000 to 100,000 clones, roughly 90% found once; its top ten account for 4.1%. The chain uses TRBV5-1 and TRBJ2-1; the D gene is possibly TRBD2 (6 bases). The source of this sequence is a woman aged 35-75 years with stage II squamous cell lung carcinoma. The material was PBMCs, obtained before any cancer treatment. CDR3 bases: TGCGCCAGCAGCTTGGGCCACGGGAGCAATGAGCAGTTCTTC. This encodes CASSLGHGSNEQFF.